The 21 T cell receptor beta chains in this list originate from one sample, sequenced in a study of breast tumors, draining lymph nodes, adjacent tissues. Each CDR3 protein is one row after TCRdb ran MiXCR on the multiplex PCR reads. The sample lists about 20,000 distinct CDR3 sequences; under 35% were seen once. Source material: breast tumor tissue. The receptor source for this set is a female donor with breast cancer. Some clones in this sample may be carry-over from other donors' samples.

The sample holds many counts of this clonotype. This chain uses TRBV20-1 with TRBJ2-5; weak D call: TRBD1 (5 bases). The germline V gene has CDR1 DFQATT and CDR2 SNEGSKA (reference sequence). The CDR3 sequence is 14 residues long. V gave up 3 bases and J gave up 5 bases, with 16 bases separating them. CDR3 DNA: TGCAGTGCTAGGGCCCCTTTCAGGGCGGAGACCCAGTACTTC. Translating gives CSARAPFRAETQYF.

This clonotype showed up many times. V usage is TRBV5-6 and J usage is TRBJ1-5; 8 positions match TRBD1. J lost 5 bases, V lost 0 bases, and 7 bases had no gene match. This CDR3 is 16 amino acids long. Germline CDR1 and CDR2: SGHDT and YYEEEE. CDR3 nucleotide sequence: TGTGCCAGCAGCTTGGCGAAGGACAGGGACTATCAGCCCCAGCATTTT. This codes for CASSLAKDRDYQPQHF.

This clonotype was seen repeatedly, ten times or more. This chain connects TRBV6-1 to TRBJ2-7, with 13 bases aligning to TRBD2. The germline V gene encodes CDR1 MNHNS and CDR2 SASEGT. The CDR3 has 14 amino acids. The V gene end was trimmed by 6 bases and the J gene end by 9 bases; junction bases not matched to a gene: 8. CDR3 in amino acids: CASSGTSGIWGQYF. CDR3 coding DNA: TGTGCCAGCAGCGGGACTAGCGGGATATGGGGGCAGTACTTC.

In regard to this clonotype: One base away lies a much larger clone, so this may be a sequencing read error. J is TRBJ2-5 and V is TRBV5-6; D may correspond to TRBD1 or TRBD2 (5 bases each). The germline CDR1 and CDR2 sequences are SGHDT and YYEEEE. The V and J ends lost 1 base and 9 bases respectively, with 19 bases between them. This CDR3 comprises 15 residues. CDR3 region: CASSLSGAGMEAQYF. DNA for the CDR3: TGTGCCAGCAGCTTGAGTGGGGCAGGGATGGAGGCCCAGTACTTC.

This clonotype was found many times. This chain connects TRBV6-6 to TRBJ2-7; D call uncertain. Germline values: CDR1 MNHNY, CDR2 SVGAGI (reference sequence). There are 13 residues in the CDR3. The V end lost 3 bases, the J end lost 2 bases, and 8 bases lay between the germline ends. The CDR3 coding sequence is TGTGCCAGCAGTTATGGAATCCCCTACGAGCAGTACTTC. Protein: CASSYGIPYEQYF.

The chain combines TRBV2 with TRBJ2-3; D not certain. V was trimmed by 0 bases and J by 6 bases, leaving 7 bases between them. Germline assignment: CDR1 SNHLY and CDR2 FYNNEI. The CDR3 runs 13 residues. The CDR3 region is CASSEALADTQYF. In DNA form, the CDR3 reads TGTGCCAGCAGTGAAGCGCTTGCGGATACGCAGTATTTT. The variable domain in full, completed from reference TRBV2 and TRBJ2-3, reads EPEVTQTPSHQVTQMGQEVILRCVPISNHLYFYWYRQILGQKVEFLVSFYNNEISEKSEIFDDQFSVERPDGSNFTLKIRSTKLEDSAMYFCASSEALADTQYFGPGTRLTVL.

This clonotype has a count of ten or more. The rearrangement links TRBV27 to TRBJ2-7; 9 positions agree with TRBD2. The CDR3 consists of 16 residues. The V gene's germline CDR1 is MNHEY and CDR2 SMNVEV (reference sequence). Germline trimming cut 5 bases from V and 3 bases from J; bases unmatched to any gene: 11. The CDR3 is CASSLSGSPADYEQYF. CDR3 nucleotides: TGTGCCAGCAGTCTTAGCGGGAGCCCCGCGGACTACGAGCAGTACTTC.

The chain uses TRBV19 and TRBJ2-7; no firm D call. The CDR3 spans 13 residues. Trimming took 5 bases from V and 2 from J, leaving 10 bases between them. CDR1 is LNHDA and CDR2 is SQIVND in the germline V gene (reference sequence). Here the CDR3 reads CASSGSGPYEQYF. DNA for the CDR3: TGTGCCAGTAGTGGGTCCGGGCCCTACGAGCAGTACTTC.

CDR3: CAISVGGPNLPYEQYF. DNA of the CDR3: TGTGCCATCAGTGTAGGAGGGCCCAACCTACCTTACGAGCAGTACTTC. The genes are TRBV10-3 and TRBJ2-7; tentative D call: TRBD2 (6 bases). The length of the CDR3 is 16 residues. Germline V lookup: CDR1 ENHRY, CDR2 SYGVKD. The V and J ends lost 4 bases and 4 bases respectively, with 20 bases between them.

Details on this clonotype: An end of the junction does not agree with germline; a read error may underlie this. V gene TRBV9 combines with J gene TRBJ2-7; 14 nucleotides align to TRBD2. CDR3 length: 24 residues. The germline V gene has CDR1 SGDLS and CDR2 YYNGEE. The CDR3 DNA reads TGTGCCAGCAGCGTAGCCCCGAGGCCGGGACTAGCGGGAGACCCCCGAACCCGATCGTACGAGCAGAACTTC. Residues: CASSVAPRPGLAGDPRTRSYEQNF.

This clonotype was counted many times. The V and J genes are TRBV11-2 and TRBJ2-7, with D possibly TRBD1 on 6 matching bases. The CDR3 runs 17 residues. From germline, CDR1 is SGHAT and CDR2 FQNNGV. Trimming left V 2 bases short and J 0 bases short, with 17 bases between. Here the CDR3 DNA reads TGTGCCAGCAGCTTACCCCGGACAGATTATCACTCCTACGAGCAGTACTTC. Its translation is CASSLPRTDYHSYEQYF.

This clonotype was observed many times. The chain has TRBV5-4 and TRBJ2-7; 8 bases fit TRBD2. V lost 4 bases and J lost 4; bases outside the gene matches: 10. The CDR3 is 15 residues long. Germline V CDR1 and CDR2: SGHNT, YYREEE (reference sequence). CDR3 sequence: CASSPGGHGSYEQYF. For the CDR3, the DNA is TGTGCCAGCAGCCCGGGGGGGCACGGGAGTTACGAGCAGTACTTC.

This clonotype was seen at least ten times. The rearrangement uses TRBV4-3 and TRBJ2-1, with D possibly matching TRBD2 (6 bases). V was clipped by 0 bases and J by 5 bases, with 8 bases between them. CDR1 and CDR2 (germline): LGHNA, YSLEER. There are 14 residues in the CDR3. The CDR3 here is CASSQDGGDNEQFF. CDR3 DNA sequence: TGCGCCAGCAGCCAAGATGGCGGGGACAATGAGCAGTTCTTC.

As to this clonotype: An end of the junction differs from the germline gene, which may be a read error. The chain joins TRBV5-4 to TRBJ2-1, with TRBD1 as a possible D gene (6 bases). The CDR3 loop spans 15 amino acids. Germline values: CDR1 SGHNT, CDR2 YYREEE (reference sequence). The CDR3 protein is CASSPGTRIYDEQFF. CDR3 coding DNA: TGTGCCAGCAGTCCCGGGACACGAATTTACGATGAGCAATTCTTC. The variable domain in full, with the rest retrieved from reference TRBV5-4 and TRBJ2-1, is ETGVTQSPTHLIKTRGQQVTLRCSSQSGHNTVSWYQQALGQGPQFIFQYYREEENGRGNFPPRFSGLQFPNYSSELNVNALELDDSALYLCASSPGTRIYDEQFFGPGTRLTVL.

The table lists this clonotype with many counts. J is TRBJ2-7 and V is TRBV5-6, with D tentatively TRBD2 (7 bases). Germline V lookup: CDR1 SGHDT, CDR2 YYEEEE. The ends were cut back, 4 bases at V and 2 bases at J, with 19 bases in the middle. The CDR3 spans 16 residues. The CDR3 bases are TGTGCCAGCAGCCCGTGGGAGGGGGGGACGGCCTACGAGCAGTACTTC. Protein product: CASSPWEGGTAYEQYF. Based on the CDR3 plus reference TRBV5-6 and TRBJ2-7, the full variable domain is DAGVTQSPTHLIKTRGQQVTLRCSPKSGHDTVSWYQQALGQGPQFIFQYYEEEERQRGNFPDRFSGHQFPNYSSELNVNALLLGDSALYLCASSPWEGGTAYEQYFGPGTRLTVT.

This clonotype counts as medium-sized. The chain links TRBV19 to TRBJ2-3; maybe TRBD1 (6 bases). There are 15 residues in the CDR3. V was trimmed by 6 bases and J by 0 bases, leaving 13 bases between them. Looked up from germline, CDR1 is LNHDA and CDR2 is SQIVND (reference sequence). The CDR3 bases are TGTGCCAGTAGCCCCCAGGGGATAAGCACAGATACGCAGTATTTT. This gives the protein CASSPQGISTDTQYF.

The sample holds many counts of this clonotype. The chain uses TRBV28 and TRBJ2-7, with D possibly matching TRBD2 (5 bases). CDR1 is MDHEN, CDR2 SYDVKM, per germline. The ends were cut back, 10 bases at V and 0 bases at J, with 13 bases in the middle. CDR3 length equals 13 residues. The chain's CDR3 is CATSGSPSYEQYF. CDR3 nucleotides: TGTGCCACTTCGGGGTCCCCCTCCTACGAGCAGTACTTC.

This clonotype showed up many times. This rearrangement joins TRBV10-3 to TRBJ1-2; possibly TRBD1 for D (5 bases). The V end was cut by 3 bases, the J end by 4 bases, with 12 bases between. The germline V gene encodes CDR1 ENHRY and CDR2 SYGVKD. CDR3 length: 14 residues. The CDR3 DNA reads TGTGCCATCAGTGACGCAGGGCCTTTCTATGGCTACACCTTC. It yields the protein CAISDAGPFYGYTF.

This clonotype was found many times. The chain employs TRBV6-5 and TRBJ2-3, with TRBD1 matching 9 bases. Per germline, CDR1 MNHEY and CDR2 SVGAGI. CDR3 length: 17 amino acids. The trim removed 6 bases at V and 3 bases at J, leaving 13 bases unmatched. The CDR3 sequence is CASSRTVPGQGTDTQYF. The CDR3 DNA sequence: TGTGCCAGCAGCCGCACCGTCCCGGGACAGGGTACAGATACGCAGTATTTT.

Details on this clonotype: A read error may account for a junction end that differs from germline. The chain combines TRBV18 with TRBJ2-7; no clear D gene. The CDR3 is 13 amino acids. The germline CDR1 and CDR2 sequences are KGHSH and LQKENI. CDR3 nucleotide sequence: TGTGCCGGCTCACCCCCAAGGGAACGCGAGCAGTACTTC. As protein: CAGSPPREREQYF.

J is TRBJ2-7 and V is TRBV5-1, with D tentatively TRBD1 (5 bases). V lost 4 bases, J lost 4 bases, and 15 bases lay in between. There are 14 residues in the CDR3. Germline V gives CDR1 SGHRS, CDR2 YFSETQ. CDR3 sequence reads: CASSPGQGSYEQYF. The CDR3 nucleotides are TGCGCCAGCAGCCCGGGCCAGGGTTCATACGAGCAGTACTTC.